This T cell receptor (beta chain) comes out of a study of blood T cell repertoires in COVID-19. Across the study: There were acute and convalescent COVID-19 samples, and they came from the United States, Italy and Spain. Nucleic acid was either cDNA or gDNA, and it came from T cells, B-cell-depleted T cells, or PBMCs.

V gave up 6 bases and J gave up 2 bases; unmatched junction bases: 7. CDR1 and CDR2 from the germline V gene are SGHTA and FQGNSA. This CDR3 has 15 residues. Original methodology: Scientists estimated how many nucleated cells there were by amplifying reference gene primers. The protocol was immunoSEQ multiplex PCR, while the TCRdb copy is restricted to in-frame clones and leaves out a portion. The V and J calls and the clone size are those of that table, but D and trimming were determined from the DNA. The profile shows 150,000 to 200,000 clones, 80% to 90% of them singletons. The rearrangement uses TRBV7-2 and TRBJ1-5; 7 nucleotides align to TRBD1. Input material: peripheral blood. The receptor was derived from a man aged 50-59 years with active or convalescent COVID-19. The CDR3 loop reads CASRVQGDGNQPQHF. DNA of the CDR3: TGTGCCAGCAGGGTGCAGGGGGATGGCAATCAGCCCCAGCATTTT. The entire variable domain, with the rest obtained from reference TRBV7-2 and TRBJ1-5, is as follows: GAGVSQSPSNKVTEKGKDVELRCDPISGHTALYWYRQSLGQGLEFLIYFQGNSAPDKSGLPSDRFSAERTGGSVSTLTIQRTQQEDSAVYLCASRVQGDGNQPQHFGDGTRLSIL.